This T cell receptor beta chain emerged from a study of blood T cell repertoires in COVID-19. Study information: Whether acute or convalescent, the COVID-19 samples came from the United States, Italy and Spain.

This CDR3 is 16 amino acids long. From germline, CDR1 is MDHEN and CDR2 SYDVKM. J was trimmed by 0 bases and V by 7 bases; bases with no gene match: 9. Profiled with immunoSEQ multiplex PCR; TCRdb holds only in-frame clones, not every one. The top ten clones hold 5% to 7% of a sample with some 140,000 clones, about four fifths of them seen once. This rearrangement joins TRBV28 to TRBJ2-7, with 10 bases lining up with TRBD2. The material sequenced was PBMCs or T cells enriched from blood (not recorded which). The source is a man aged 35-49 years with acute COVID-19. The CDR3 nucleotides read TGTGCCAGCATCCCTAGCGGGGGCCCGTCCTCCTACGAGCAGTACTTC. It codes for CASIPSGGPSSYEQYF.